Each of the 22 T cell receptor beta chains below was sequenced from the same sample in a study of blood T cells in healthy people across ages. A second PCR of roughly 7 to 11 cycles used a sample-barcoded 5' primer and a J-beta primer mix. TCRdb re-called the 5' RACE reads through MiXCR, storing one row per CDR3 protein. Among about 1.4 million distinct CDR3 sequences listed, 59% were seen once. Material: blood. The source of these receptors is a young man in good health.

The V call is TRBV20-1, the J call TRBJ2-7; possibly TRBD1 for D (5 bases). V was pared by 2 bases and J by 3 bases, with 8 bases between. Germline V CDR1 and CDR2: DFQATT, SNEGSKA (reference sequence). The CDR3 runs to 12 residues. The CDR3 loop reads CSARRQNYEQYF. The DNA of the CDR3 is TGCAGTGCTAGAAGACAGAACTACGAGCAGTACTTC.

The table lists this clonotype with a few counts. The chain couples TRBV7-9 to TRBJ2-3, with TRBD1 matching 9 bases. The germline CDR1 and CDR2 sequences are SEHNR and FQNEAQ (reference sequence). The CDR3 sequence is 15 residues long. With V trimmed by 3 bases and J by 5 bases, 6 bases remained unmatched. The DNA of the CDR3 is TGTGCCAGCAGCTTGGGACAGGGTGAGATAGATACGCAGTATTTT. This codes for CASSLGQGEIDTQYF.

The V call is TRBV27, the J call TRBJ2-7, with TRBD1 matching 8 bases. Germline assignment: CDR1 MNHEY and CDR2 SMNVEV (reference sequence). The CDR3 runs 13 residues. V gave up 8 bases and J gave up 0 bases; unmatched junction bases: 3. Here the CDR3 DNA reads TGTGCCAGCGCCACAGGGGGCTCCTACGAGCAGTACTTC. Its protein is CASATGGSYEQYF.

This chain uses TRBV7-2 with TRBJ2-1, with D tentatively TRBD2 (6 bases). Germline V lookup: CDR1 SGHTA, CDR2 FQGNSA. Trimming stripped 1 base from V and 1 base from J, with 20 bases between. The CDR3 loop spans 19 amino acids. CDR3 sequence reads: CASSLGASVQLSSYNEQFF. CDR3 sequence (DNA): TGTGCCAGCAGCTTAGGGGCTAGCGTACAACTCAGTTCCTACAATGAGCAGTTCTTC.

A single count supports this clonotype. The chain has TRBV2 and TRBJ2-5; 15 nucleotides agree with TRBD2. V was pared by 5 bases and J by 4 bases, with 11 bases of the junction left unmatched. This CDR3 has 18 amino acids. Germline V gene data show CDR1 as SNHLY and CDR2 as FYNNEI. CDR3 protein: CASSPPGLAGGIGETQYF. DNA for the CDR3: TGTGCCAGCAGTCCCCCGGGACTAGCGGGAGGTATTGGAGAGACCCAGTACTTC.

DNA for the CDR3: TGTGCCAGCAGCTTAGAGCCCCGTGACAATGAGCAGTTCTTC. Its translation: CASSLEPRDNEQFF. J is TRBJ2-1 and V is TRBV7-2; D gene uncertain. The CDR3 has 14 amino acids. V lost 1 base and J 5 bases, leaving 9 bases between the germline ends. CDR1 is SGHTA, CDR2 FQGNSA, per germline.

V usage is TRBV20-1 and J usage is TRBJ1-5, with D maybe TRBD1 (5 bases). Germline V gene lookup returns CDR1 DFQATT and CDR2 SNEGSKA (reference sequence). The CDR3 is 15 residues long. V shed 0 bases and J shed 6 bases, with 15 bases lying between them. This chain's CDR3 is CSARDGGAGGQPQHF. The CDR3 bases are TGCAGTGCTAGAGATGGAGGGGCCGGGGGTCAGCCCCAGCATTTT.

The genes are TRBV6-2 or TRBV6-3 and TRBJ1-2; possible D gene TRBD1, 6 bases. The CDR3 is made up of 15 amino acids. Germline loops: CDR1 MNHEY, CDR2 SVGEGT. V was trimmed by 3 bases and J by 4 bases, leaving 15 bases between them. The CDR3, as DNA: TGTGCCAGCAGTTATGGGACAAGGCCTGCCTATGGCTACACCTTC. It is translated as CASSYGTRPAYGYTF.

This clonotype was recorded a few times. The chain combines TRBV29-1 with TRBJ1-1; tentative D call: TRBD1 (5 bases). V was shortened by 3 bases and J by 1 base, with 15 bases between the two germline ends. From germline, CDR1 is SQVTM and CDR2 ANQGSEA. This CDR3 is 15 amino acids long. CDR3 coding DNA: TGCAGCGTTGAGGGAATCAGGGATGAGAACACTGAAGCTTTCTTT. This sequence encodes CSVEGIRDENTEAFF.

This chain joins TRBV7-8 and TRBJ1-1; D unresolved. The V end lost 2 bases, the J end lost 4 bases, and 11 bases lay between the germline ends. CDR3 length: 14 residues. The germline V gene has CDR1 SGHVS and CDR2 FQNEAQ. In nucleotides, the CDR3 is TGTGCCAGCAGCTTAACTCCCTTTAGCACTGAAGCTTTCTTT. Translation: CASSLTPFSTEAFF.

The chain combines TRBV20-1 with TRBJ2-1; D uncertain. CDR3 length equals 13 residues. The ends were cut back, 0 bases at V and 9 bases at J, with 12 bases in the middle. CDR1 is DFQATT and CDR2 is SNEGSKA in the germline V gene (reference sequence). The CDR3 nucleotides read TGCAGTGCTAGAGAAGTGGTCGAGGTTGAGCAGTTCTTC. Its translation: CSAREVVEVEQFF.

This clonotype was detected only once. The chain combines TRBV20-1 with TRBJ1-2, with no clear D. This CDR3 contains 13 residues. The germline V gene has CDR1 DFQATT and CDR2 SNEGSKA (reference sequence). The CDR3 protein is CSQRLPTNYGYTF. The CDR3 DNA follows: TGCAGCCAAAGATTGCCGACTAACTATGGCTACACCTTC.

The CDR3 DNA is TGTGCCATCAGTGAGTCGGCTTCCGACGGAGACTACGAGCAGTACTTC. It specifies CAISESASDGDYEQYF. V usage is TRBV10-3 and J usage is TRBJ2-7; D gene unclear. The V gene lost 0 bases and the J gene lost 3 bases, with 15 bases spanning the gap. The germline V gene encodes CDR1 ENHRY and CDR2 SYGVKD. The CDR3 runs to 16 residues.

This chain joins TRBV12-3 or TRBV12-4 and TRBJ1-1, with a weak D call TRBD1 (5 bases). V was shortened by 7 bases and J by 3 bases, with 12 bases between the two germline ends. This CDR3 has 13 residues. The CDR3 here is CASTGRRDTEAFF. The CDR3 DNA is TGTGCCAGCACCGGCCGCAGGGACACTGAAGCTTTCTTT.

This clonotype was seen just once. CDR3 sequence (DNA): TGTGCCAGCAGTTGGTTCCAGGGCTCCTACAATGAGCAGTTCTTC. Its translation is CASSWFQGSYNEQFF. The chain joins TRBV6-6 to TRBJ2-1, with TRBD1 as a possible D gene (5 bases). The CDR3 is 15 amino acids. V was cut by 4 bases and J by 0 bases, with 10 bases left in between. The V gene's germline CDR1 is MNHNY and CDR2 SVGAGI (reference sequence).

The CDR3 DNA sequence: TGTGCCAGCAGCTTAGTAGCGGCGGAGACCCAGTACTTC. This sequence encodes CASSLVAAETQYF. The V call is TRBV7-2, the J call TRBJ2-5; D perhaps matches TRBD2 (6 bases). Trimming left V 1 base short and J 5 bases short, with 8 bases between. The CDR3 spans 13 residues. CDR1 SGHTA and CDR2 FQGNSA come from the germline V gene.

The chain recombines TRBV7-2 with TRBJ2-3; D gene unclear. The CDR3 has 13 residues. With 5 bases removed from V and 6 bases from J, the gap between germline ends came to 12 bases. Germline lookup yields CDR1 SGHTA and CDR2 FQGNSA. CDR3 loop: CASSVGIRDTQYF. For the CDR3, the DNA is TGTGCCAGCAGCGTAGGGATCCGGGATACGCAGTATTTT. Full variable domain (remainder filled in from reference TRBV7-2 and TRBJ2-3): GAGVSQSPSNKVTEKGKDVELRCDPISGHTALYWYRQSLGQGLEFLIYFQGNSAPDKSGLPSDRFSAERTGGSVSTLTIQRTQQEDSAVYLCASSVGIRDTQYFGPGTRLTVL.

CDR3 region: CASSFNTLANGRREALSYEQYF. The CDR3 DNA sequence: TGCGCCAGCAGCTTCAATACCCTAGCGAACGGGAGACGTGAGGCTCTATCCTACGAGCAGTACTTC. The genes are TRBV5-1 and TRBJ2-7; perhaps TRBD2 as D (6 bases). The CDR3 totals 22 residues. Germline V CDR1 and CDR2: SGHRS, YFSETQ. The germline V and J ends were trimmed by 2 bases and 1 base, with 34 bases remaining between them.

The table lists this clonotype with a few counts. V gene TRBV7-9 combines with J gene TRBJ2-7; a possible D gene is TRBD1 (6 bases). The ends were cut back, 5 bases at V and 4 bases at J, with 15 bases in the middle. The CDR3 length is 14 residues. Germline CDR1 and CDR2: SEHNR and FQNEAQ (reference sequence). The CDR3: CASSPLGGPYEQYF. The DNA of the CDR3 is TGTGCCAGCAGCCCACTTGGGGGCCCGTACGAGCAGTACTTC.

This clonotype was detected a few times. The V call is TRBV5-1, the J call TRBJ2-1; TRBD2 matches at 11 bases. Trimming removed 3 bases from V and 5 bases from J; junction bases left unmatched: 10. Germline V gene sequence: CDR1 SGHRS, CDR2 YFSETQ. The CDR3 sequence is 17 residues long. CDR3 bases: TGCGCCAGCAGCTCTTCCCCACTAGCGGGAGTGCACAATGAGCAGTTCTTC. It translates to CASSSSPLAGVHNEQFF. Full variable domain (missing parts from reference TRBV5-1 and TRBJ2-1): KAGVTQTPRYLIKTRGQQVTLSCSPISGHRSVSWYQQTPGQGLQFLFEYFSETQRNKGNFPGRFSGRQFSNSRSEMNVSTLELGDSALYLCASSSSPLAGVHNEQFFGPGTRLTVL.

The chain is built from TRBV5-1 and TRBJ1-2; D gene uncertain. Trimming shortened V by 1 base and J by 8 bases, and 18 bases separated the two germline ends. This CDR3 spans 15 amino acids. The germline V gene encodes CDR1 SGHRS and CDR2 YFSETQ. In DNA form, the CDR3 reads TGCGCCAGCAGCTTGAGTAGGGATGCCTCGGGCGGCTACACCTTC. Protein product: CASSLSRDASGGYTF.

The gene calls are TRBV20-1 and TRBJ2-7, with D unclear. V gave up 6 bases and J gave up 0 bases, with 12 bases separating them. Per germline, CDR1 DFQATT and CDR2 SNEGSKA (reference sequence). This CDR3 has 13 residues. In nucleotides, the CDR3 is TGCAGTGCCTTCCAAGGAAGCTCCTACGAGCAGTACTTC. Protein sequence: CSAFQGSSYEQYF.